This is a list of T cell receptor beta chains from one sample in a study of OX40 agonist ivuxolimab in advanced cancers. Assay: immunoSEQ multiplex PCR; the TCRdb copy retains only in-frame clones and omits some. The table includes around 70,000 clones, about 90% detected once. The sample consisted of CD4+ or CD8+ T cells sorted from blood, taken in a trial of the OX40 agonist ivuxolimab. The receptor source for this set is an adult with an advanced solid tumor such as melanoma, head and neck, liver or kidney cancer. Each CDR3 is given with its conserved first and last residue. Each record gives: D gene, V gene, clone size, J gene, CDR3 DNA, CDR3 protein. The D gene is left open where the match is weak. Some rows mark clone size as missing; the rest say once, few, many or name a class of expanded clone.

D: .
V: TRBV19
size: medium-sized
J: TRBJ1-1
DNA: TGTGCCAGTAGTACGGCGGGACCGGGCACTGAAGCTTTCTTT
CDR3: CASSTAGPGTEAFF

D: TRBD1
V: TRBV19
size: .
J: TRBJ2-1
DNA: TGTGCCAGTAGGCGTAGGACAGGGGGCAATGAGCAGTTCTTC
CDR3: CASRRRTGGNEQFF

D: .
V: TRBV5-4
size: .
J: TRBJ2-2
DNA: TGTGCCAGCAGGGACTTTCTCTCCGTTAACACCGGGGAGCTGTTTTTT
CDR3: CASRDFLSVNTGELFF

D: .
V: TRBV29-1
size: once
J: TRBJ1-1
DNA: TGCAGCGTTGTTGGGTTCCGGGTACCCGAGCCGAACACTGAAGCTTTCTTT
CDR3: CSVVGFRVPEPNTEAFF

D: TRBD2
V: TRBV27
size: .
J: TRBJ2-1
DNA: TGTGCCAGTTCACTAGGGACTAGCGGCTACAATGAGCAGTTCTTC
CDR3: CASSLGTSGYNEQFF

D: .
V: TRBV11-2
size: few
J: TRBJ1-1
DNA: TGTGCCAGCGGCCCGGGATCCGCAGGGAACACTGAAGCTTTCTTT
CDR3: CASGPGSAGNTEAFF

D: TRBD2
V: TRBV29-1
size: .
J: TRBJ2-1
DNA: TGCAGCGTTAGGCGGGGGGGTGAGAATGAGCAGTTCTTC
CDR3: CSVRRGGENEQFF

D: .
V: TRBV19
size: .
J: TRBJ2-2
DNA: TGTGCCAGTAGTATAGAGGTATCGGGGACCGGGGAGCTGTTTTTT
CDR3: CASSIEVSGTGELFF

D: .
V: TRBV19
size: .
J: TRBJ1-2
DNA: TGTGCCAGTGGGGGGGCTCCATCGCCTAACTATGGCTACACCTTC
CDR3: CASGGAPSPNYGYTF

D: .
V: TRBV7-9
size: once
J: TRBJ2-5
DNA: TGTGCCAGCAGCTTAGCCTTACAAGAGACCCAGTACTTC
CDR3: CASSLALQETQYF

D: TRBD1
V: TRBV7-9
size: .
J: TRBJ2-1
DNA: TGTGCCAGCAGCGGCACAGGGGACTCCTACAATGAGCAGTTCTTC
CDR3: CASSGTGDSYNEQFF

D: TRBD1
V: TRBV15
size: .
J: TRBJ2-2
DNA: TGTGCCACCAGCAGCCTCCCTCGGGACAGGGGAGCGAACACCGGGGAGCTGTTTTTT
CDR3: CATSSLPRDRGANTGELFF

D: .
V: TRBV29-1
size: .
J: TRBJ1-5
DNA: TGCAGCGTTGCCCGGTCCCATAGCAATCAGCCCCAGCATTTT
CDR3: CSVARSHSNQPQHF

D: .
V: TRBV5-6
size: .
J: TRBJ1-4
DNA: TGTGCCAGCAGCTTGACCGGGGAAGGGGAAAAACTGTTTTTT
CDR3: CASSLTGEGEKLFF

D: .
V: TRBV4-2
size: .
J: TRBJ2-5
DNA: TGTGCCAGCAGCCAAGGGGAGGGGGCCCAGTACTTC
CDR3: CASSQGEGAQYF

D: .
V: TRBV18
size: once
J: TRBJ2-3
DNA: TGTGCCAGCTCAACGGGAACGGGACCCCGGTGGCCAGATACGCAGTATTTT
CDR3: CASSTGTGPRWPDTQYF

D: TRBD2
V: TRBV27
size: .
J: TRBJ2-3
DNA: TGTGCCAGCAGTTTATTGGGGGGGGAGAACACAGATACGCAGTATTTT
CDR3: CASSLLGGENTDTQYF

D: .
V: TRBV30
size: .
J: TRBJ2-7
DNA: TGTGCCTGGAGTGCGGGTCAGGCCTACGAGCAGTACTTC
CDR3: CAWSAGQAYEQYF

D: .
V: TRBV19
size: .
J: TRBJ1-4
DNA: TGTGCCAGTAGTATAGGAGTGGTCTCTAATGAAAAACTGTTTTTT
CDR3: CASSIGVVSNEKLFF

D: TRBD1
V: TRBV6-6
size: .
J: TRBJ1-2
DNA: TGTGCCAGCAGTGGCATGACAGGGGGCTACACCTTC
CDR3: CASSGMTGGYTF

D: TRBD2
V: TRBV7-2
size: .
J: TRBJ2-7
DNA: TGTGCCAGCAGCCCCGCCGGCTCGACTAGCGGGGGGTACGAGCAGTACTTC
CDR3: CASSPAGSTSGGYEQYF

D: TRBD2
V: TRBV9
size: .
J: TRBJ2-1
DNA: TGTGCCAGCAGCGCCCTAGGCGGGAGCTACAATGAGCAGTTCTTC
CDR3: CASSALGGSYNEQFF

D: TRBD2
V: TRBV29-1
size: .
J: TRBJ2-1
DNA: TGCAGCGTTGAACCCGAATTAGCGGGGGACCCATACAATGAGCAGTTCTTC
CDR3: CSVEPELAGDPYNEQFF

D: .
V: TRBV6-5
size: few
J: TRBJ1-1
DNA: TGTGCCAGCAGTTACTCCTCCCTCACTGAAGCTTTCTTT
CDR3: CASSYSSLTEAFF

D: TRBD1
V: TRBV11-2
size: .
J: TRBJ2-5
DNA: TGTGCCAGCAGCTTAGATCTGGCGGCAGGGGGTCAAGAGACCCAGTACTTC
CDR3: CASSLDLAAGGQETQYF

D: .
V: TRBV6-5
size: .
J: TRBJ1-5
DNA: TGTGCCAGCAGTATACGACAGGTGGCCAATCAGCCCCAGCATTTT
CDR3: CASSIRQVANQPQHF

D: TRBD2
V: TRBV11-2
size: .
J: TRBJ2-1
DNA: TGTGCCAGCAGCTTAGGGCTAGCGGGGGGGCTCCAGCAGTTCTTC
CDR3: CASSLGLAGGLQQFF

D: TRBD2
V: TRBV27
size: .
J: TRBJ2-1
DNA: TGTGCCAGCAGCAGCGGGGGGGCCTACAATGAGCAGTTCTTC
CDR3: CASSSGGAYNEQFF

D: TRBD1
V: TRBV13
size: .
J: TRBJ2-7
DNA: TGTGCCAGCAGCTCCCGGGACAGGGGATCCTACGAGCAGTACTTC
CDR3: CASSSRDRGSYEQYF

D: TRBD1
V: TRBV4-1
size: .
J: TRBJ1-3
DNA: TGCGCCAGCAGCCCCCGGACAGGGGGGGCTGGAAACACCATATATTTT
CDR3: CASSPRTGGAGNTIYF

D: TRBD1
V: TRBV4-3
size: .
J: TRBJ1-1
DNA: TGCGCCAGCAGCCCGGAAACAGGGGGCCTCCGCGCTTTCTTT
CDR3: CASSPETGGLRAFF

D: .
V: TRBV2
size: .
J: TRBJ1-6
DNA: TGTGCCAGCAGTGCTTACGCCCAGGGATTAACACCCCTCCACTTT
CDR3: CASSAYAQGLTPLHF

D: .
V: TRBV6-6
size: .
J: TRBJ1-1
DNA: TGTGCCAGCAGACCTCCAGGGGATTACATGAACACTGAAGCTTTCTTT
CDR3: CASRPPGDYMNTEAFF

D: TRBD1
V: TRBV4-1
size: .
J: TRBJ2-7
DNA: TGCGCCAGCAGCCAAGAGTTAGGGGGCATGTCCTACGAGCAGTACTTC
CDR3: CASSQELGGMSYEQYF

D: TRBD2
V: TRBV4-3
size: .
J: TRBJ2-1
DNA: TGCGCCAGCAGCCAGCAACGACTAGCGGGGGGTACCTACAATGAGCAGTTCTTC
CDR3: CASSQQRLAGGTYNEQFF